This TCR beta chain was retrieved from a study of CD8+ T cells in alopecia areata. Overall study context: Treated patients received severity scores based on the percentage of scalp area affected. Study results and limitations: Compared with mice, patients displayed less clear TCR sharing, possibly for HLA-related reasons.

V lost 4 bases and J lost 2; bases outside the gene matches: 4. The CDR3 sequence is 14 residues long. Germline V CDR1 and CDR2: SQVTM, ANQGSEA. This sample's treatment: oral pan-JAK inhibitor, 5-10 mg twice daily. Of note for this clone: The antigen is not known. Within the sample, other DNA sequences also encode this same CDR3.

Extracted from the samples, RNA was reverse transcribed into cDNA to serve as the sequencing template. Sequencing was performed with immunoSEQ multiplex PCR; in TCRdb, only in-frame clones are kept and a portion is missing. The sample lists about 42,000 clones; about two thirds were seen once. The source was CD8+ T cells sorted from blood, collected at week 4, from a patient treated with tofacitinib. This chain joins TRBV29-1 and TRBJ1-5, with 8 bases identical to TRBD1. The TCR originated in a human donor with alopecia areata. CDR3 in amino acids: CSVVRGRGNQPQHF. For the CDR3, the DNA is TGCAGCGTTGTCAGGGGGCGAGGCAATCAGCCCCAGCATTTT.